At least ten counts were recorded for the clone carrying this TCR beta chain. Germline V gene data show CDR1 as MNHEY and CDR2 as SVGAGI. Trimming at V came to 0 bases and at J to 7 bases, leaving 7 bases not matched to a gene. CDR3 length: 16 residues. This record comes from a study of neurological immune-mediated disorders. TCRdb called the 5' RACE reads again in MiXCR, with one record for every CDR3 protein. Of some 42,000 distinct CDR3 sequences listed, approximately 10% are singletons. The chain joins TRBV6-5 to TRBJ2-2; 8 positions match TRBD2. The sequence derives from a woman aged 25 to 39 with HTLV-1-associated myelopathy (HAM/TSP). The sample was CD4+ T cells from blood. The CDR3 DNA reads TGTGCCAGCAGTTACTCTTTGCGGGGGGAATTCGGGGAGCTGTTTTTT. This codes for CASSYSLRGEFGELFF.